This T cell receptor beta chain was sequenced in a study of blood T cell repertoires in COVID-19. As for the study in general: Collection of acute and convalescent COVID-19 samples took place in the United States, Italy and Spain. T cells, B-cell-depleted T cells, or PBMCs provided the cDNA or gDNA that served as material.

As processed by the authors: Quantification of nucleated cells was approximated via reference gene primer amplification. The method was immunoSEQ multiplex PCR; TCRdb's version includes in-frame clones alone and lacks a portion of them. V, J and clone size are those of that table, while D and trimming were read from the DNA. The sample lists 360,000 or so clones, roughly 90% seen once, with 3% to 4% in the top ten. Patients at the Seattle site were enrolled during active infection and followed longitudinally. The sequence was obtained from a woman aged 55 to 70 with COVID-19, enrolled during active disease. The specimen was peripheral blood.

CDR3 bases: TGTGCCAGCAGCTTAGATCCAGGGGGCTTTGCAGATACGCAGTATTTT. Translation: CASSLDPGGFADTQYF. The J gene is TRBJ2-3, the V gene TRBV7-8, with 8 bases lining up with TRBD1. CDR3 length equals 16 residues. The germline V gene has CDR1 SGHVS and CDR2 FQNEAQ. V lost 1 base, J lost 4 bases, and 7 bases stayed unmatched.